The 10 T cell receptor beta chains reported below all come from one sample, sequenced in a study of blood T cell repertoires in COVID-19. The protocol was immunoSEQ multiplex PCR, while the TCRdb copy is restricted to in-frame clones and leaves out a portion. The sample has about 260,000 clones; 80% to 90% are singletons. Specimen: PBMCs or T cells enriched from blood (not recorded which). Every receptor here comes from a woman in her twenties or thirties with acute COVID-19.

This clone was detected a few times. The chain links TRBV6-5 to TRBJ1-6; possibly TRBD1 for D (6 bases). Looked up from germline, CDR1 is MNHEY and CDR2 is SVGAGI. Trimming shortened V by 7 bases and J by 7 bases, and 14 bases separated the two germline ends. This CDR3 spans 14 amino acids. The CDR3 nucleotides read TGTGCCAGCAAACACAGGGAGGGGAATTCACCCCTCCACTTT. This sequence encodes CASKHREGNSPLHF.

V is TRBV11-3 and J is TRBJ2-1, with D possibly being TRBD1 (7 bases). V gave up 3 bases and J gave up 2 bases, with 14 bases separating them. Germline loops: CDR1 SGHNT, CDR2 YENEEA. The CDR3 contains 16 residues. CDR3 sequence (DNA): TGTGCCAGCAGCTTCAGGGGGGAGATCCCCTACAATGAGCAGTTCTTC. It translates to CASSFRGEIPYNEQFF.

This clone was observed a few times. CDR3 amino acids: CAIGEGQYNSPLHF. The CDR3 DNA is TGTGCCATCGGAGAGGGACAGTATAATTCACCCCTCCACTTT. The V and J genes are TRBV10-3 and TRBJ1-6; 7 bases map to TRBD1. The CDR3 runs to 14 residues. Germline lookup yields CDR1 ENHRY and CDR2 SYGVKD. The ends lost 8 bases at V and 4 bases at J; junction bases unmatched: 5.

This chain links TRBV7-9 with TRBJ2-3; a possible D gene is TRBD2 (6 bases). Between the trimmed V and J ends, which lost 7 bases and 0 bases, there was a span of 14 bases. In germline, CDR1 is SEHNR, CDR2 FQNEAQ (reference sequence). This CDR3 is built from 15 residues. The CDR3 protein is CASNQGLPSTDTQYF. The CDR3 DNA sequence: TGTGCCAGCAACCAGGGACTTCCTAGCACAGATACGCAGTATTTT.

The chain uses TRBV7-3 and TRBJ2-3; D might be TRBD1 (5 bases). V lost 2 bases, J lost 2 bases, and 8 bases lay in between. The CDR3 covers 14 residues. Looked up from germline, CDR1 is SGHTA and CDR2 is FQGTGA. The CDR3: CASSLYRTTDTQYF. DNA for the CDR3: TGTGCCAGCAGCTTATACAGGACCACAGATACGCAGTATTTT.

V and J are TRBV25-1 and TRBJ2-3, with D possibly being TRBD1 (5 bases). The germline CDR1 and CDR2 sequences are MGHDK and SYGVNS. V lost 6 bases and J 1 base, leaving 17 bases between the germline ends. The CDR3 is 16 amino acids. CDR3 sequence: CASRLRTPLRTDTQYF. CDR3 DNA: TGTGCCAGCAGACTTCGGACACCTCTTCGCACAGATACGCAGTATTTT.

The chain combines TRBV5-1 with TRBJ1-6, with unresolved D. V was trimmed by 3 bases and J by 10 bases, leaving 17 bases between them. The CDR3 length is 15 residues. Germline CDR1 is SGHRS and CDR2 is YFSETQ. The CDR3 region has the DNA TGCGCCAGCAGCTCTCGAGGGTCCGGAGGATCACCCCTCCACTTT. Encoded protein: CASSSRGSGGSPLHF.

The chain has TRBV7-8 and TRBJ2-2, with 10 bases aligning to TRBD1. CDR1 is SGHVS and CDR2 is FQNEAQ in the germline V gene. CDR3 size: 16 residues. V shed 1 base, J shed 2 bases, and the junction held 1 base outside the gene matches. CDR3 in amino acids: CASSLETGGNTGELFF. In DNA form, the CDR3 reads TGTGCCAGCAGCTTAGAGACAGGGGGCAACACCGGGGAGCTGTTTTTT. Looking up the rest from reference TRBV7-8 and TRBJ2-2 gives the full variable domain: GAGVSQSPRYKVAKRGQDVALRCDPISGHVSLFWYQQALGQGPEFLTYFQNEAQLDKSGLPSDRFFAERPEGSVSTLKIQRTQQEDSAVYLCASSLETGGNTGELFFGEGSRLTVL.

The CDR3 bases are TGTGCCAGCCGACTTCGGGATAGCTCCTACAATGAGCAGTTCTTC. It specifies CASRLRDSSYNEQFF. The gene calls are TRBV28 and TRBJ2-1, with a possible D match to TRBD2 (5 bases). The CDR3 spans 15 residues. Germline V gene sequence: CDR1 MDHEN, CDR2 SYDVKM. V was shortened by 8 bases and J by 0 bases, with 14 bases between the two germline ends.

V usage is TRBV7-6 and J usage is TRBJ1-2; tentative D call: TRBD1 (5 bases). Per the germline V gene, CDR1 is SGHVS and CDR2 is FNYEAQ. Deletions cut 1 base from V and 8 bases from J, with 17 bases between. CDR3 length: 15 amino acids. The CDR3 protein is CASSLVTGAGAGYTF. CDR3 in DNA: TGTGCCAGCAGCTTAGTTACAGGCGCTGGGGCGGGCTACACCTTC. Complete variable domain (other parts from reference TRBV7-6 and TRBJ1-2): GAGVSQSPRYKVTKRGQDVALRCDPISGHVSLYWYRQALGQGPEFLTYFNYEAQQDKSGLPNDRFSAERPEGSISTLTIQRTEQRDSAMYRCASSLVTGAGAGYTFGSGTRLTVV.